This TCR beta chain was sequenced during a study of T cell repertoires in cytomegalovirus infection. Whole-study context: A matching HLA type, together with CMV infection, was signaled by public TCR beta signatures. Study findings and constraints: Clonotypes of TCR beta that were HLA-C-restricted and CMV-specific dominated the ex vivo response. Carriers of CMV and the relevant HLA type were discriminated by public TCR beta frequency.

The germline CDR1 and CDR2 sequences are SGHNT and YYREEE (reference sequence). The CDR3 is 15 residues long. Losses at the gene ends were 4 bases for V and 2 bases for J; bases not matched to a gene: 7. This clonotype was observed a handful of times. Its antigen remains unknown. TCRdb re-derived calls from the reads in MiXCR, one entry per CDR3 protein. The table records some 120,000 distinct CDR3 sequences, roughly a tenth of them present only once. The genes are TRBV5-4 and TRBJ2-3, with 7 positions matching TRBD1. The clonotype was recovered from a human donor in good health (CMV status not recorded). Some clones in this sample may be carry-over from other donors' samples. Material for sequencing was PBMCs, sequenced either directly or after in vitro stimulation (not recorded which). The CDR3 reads CASSVDRTTTDTQYF. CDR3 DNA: TGTGCCAGCAGCGTGGACAGGACAACCACAGATACGCAGTATTTT.